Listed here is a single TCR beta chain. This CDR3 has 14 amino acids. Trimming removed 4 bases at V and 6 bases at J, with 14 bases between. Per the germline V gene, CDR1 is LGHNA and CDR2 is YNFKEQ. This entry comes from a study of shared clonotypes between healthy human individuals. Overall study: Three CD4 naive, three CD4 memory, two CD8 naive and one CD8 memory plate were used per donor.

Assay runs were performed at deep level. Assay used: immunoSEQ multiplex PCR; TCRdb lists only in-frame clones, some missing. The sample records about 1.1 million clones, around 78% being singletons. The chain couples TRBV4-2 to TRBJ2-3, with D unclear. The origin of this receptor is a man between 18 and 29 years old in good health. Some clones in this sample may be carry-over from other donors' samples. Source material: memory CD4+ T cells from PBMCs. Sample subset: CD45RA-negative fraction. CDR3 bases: TGTGCCAGCAGCCTACGGACGGCCGTGGATACGCAGTATTTT. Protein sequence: CASSLRTAVDTQYF.